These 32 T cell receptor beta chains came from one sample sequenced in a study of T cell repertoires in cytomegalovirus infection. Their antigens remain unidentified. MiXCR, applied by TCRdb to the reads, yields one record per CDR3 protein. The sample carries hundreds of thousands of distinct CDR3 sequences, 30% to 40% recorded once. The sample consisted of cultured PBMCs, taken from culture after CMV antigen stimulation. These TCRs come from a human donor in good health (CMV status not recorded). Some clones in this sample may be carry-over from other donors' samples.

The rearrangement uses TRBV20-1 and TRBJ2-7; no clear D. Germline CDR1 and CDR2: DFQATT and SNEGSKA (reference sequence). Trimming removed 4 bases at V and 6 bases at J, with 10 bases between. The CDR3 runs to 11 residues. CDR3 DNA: TGCAGTGCTACTGTGCAAGGCGAGCAGTACTTC. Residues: CSATVQGEQYF.

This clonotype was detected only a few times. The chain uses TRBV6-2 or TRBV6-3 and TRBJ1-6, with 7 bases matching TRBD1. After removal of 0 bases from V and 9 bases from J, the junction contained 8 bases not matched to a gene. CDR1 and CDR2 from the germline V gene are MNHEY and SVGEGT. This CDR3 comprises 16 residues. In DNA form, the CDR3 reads TGTGCCAGCAGTTACTCCCCGGGACAGCGGACTTCACCCCTCCACTTT. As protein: CASSYSPGQRTSPLHF.

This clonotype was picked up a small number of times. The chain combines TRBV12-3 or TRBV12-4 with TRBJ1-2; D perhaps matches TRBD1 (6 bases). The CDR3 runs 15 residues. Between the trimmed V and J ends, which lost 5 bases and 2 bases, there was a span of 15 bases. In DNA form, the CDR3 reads TGTGCCAGCAGTCCCCGACAGGTTAGCAACTATGGCTACACCTTC. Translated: CASSPRQVSNYGYTF.

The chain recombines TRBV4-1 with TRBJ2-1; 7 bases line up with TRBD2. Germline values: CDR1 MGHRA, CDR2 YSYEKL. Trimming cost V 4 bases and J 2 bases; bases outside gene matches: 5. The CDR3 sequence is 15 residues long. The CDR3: CASSPELATYNEQFF. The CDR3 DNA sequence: TGCGCCAGCAGCCCAGAACTAGCGACCTACAATGAGCAGTTCTTC.

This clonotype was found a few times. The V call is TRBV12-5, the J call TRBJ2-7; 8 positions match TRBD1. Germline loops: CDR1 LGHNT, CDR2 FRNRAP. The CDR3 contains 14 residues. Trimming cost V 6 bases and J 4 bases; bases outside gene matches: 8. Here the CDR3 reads CASGPPNRGYEQYF. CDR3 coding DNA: TGTGCTAGTGGCCCCCCGAACAGGGGGTACGAGCAGTACTTC.

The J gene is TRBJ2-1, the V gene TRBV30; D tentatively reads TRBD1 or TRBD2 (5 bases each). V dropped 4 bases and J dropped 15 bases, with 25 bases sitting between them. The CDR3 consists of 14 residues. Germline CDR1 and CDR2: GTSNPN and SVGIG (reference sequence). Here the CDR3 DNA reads TGTGCCTGGAAATCGGGGCTATCCAGAGAACCCGGGTTCTTC. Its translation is CAWKSGLSREPGFF.

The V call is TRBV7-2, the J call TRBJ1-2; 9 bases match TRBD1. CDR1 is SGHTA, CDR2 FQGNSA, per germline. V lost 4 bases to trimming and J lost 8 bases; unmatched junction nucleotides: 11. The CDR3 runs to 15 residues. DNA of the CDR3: TGTGCCAGCAGCTACCTGGGACAGGGACAACGCGGCTACACCTTC. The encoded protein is CASSYLGQGQRGYTF.

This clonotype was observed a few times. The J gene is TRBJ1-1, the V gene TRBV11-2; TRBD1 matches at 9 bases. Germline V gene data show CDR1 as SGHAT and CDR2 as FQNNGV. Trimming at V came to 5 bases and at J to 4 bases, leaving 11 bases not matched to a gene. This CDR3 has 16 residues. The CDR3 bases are TGTGCCAGCAGCCCCGGGACAGGGCGCGGAAGCACTGAAGCTTTCTTT. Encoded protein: CASSPGTGRGSTEAFF.

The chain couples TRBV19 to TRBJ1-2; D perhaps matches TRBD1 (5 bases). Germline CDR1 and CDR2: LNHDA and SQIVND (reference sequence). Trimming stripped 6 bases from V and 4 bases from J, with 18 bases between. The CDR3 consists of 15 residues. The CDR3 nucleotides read TGTGCCAGTAGCACGAAAGGGGCGGAGGTCTATGGCTACACCTTC. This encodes CASSTKGAEVYGYTF.

CDR3 residues: CASSPPREGTDTQYF. Written as DNA, the CDR3 is TGTGCCAGCAGCCCTCCGCGGGAGGGCACAGATACGCAGTATTTT. The J gene is TRBJ2-3, the V gene TRBV7-6; TRBD2 matches 8 bases. Germline trimming cut 5 bases from V and 1 base from J; bases unmatched to any gene: 5. CDR1 SGHVS and CDR2 FNYEAQ come from the germline V gene. The CDR3 runs 15 residues. The complete variable domain, with remaining parts taken from reference TRBV7-6 and TRBJ2-3, reads GAGVSQSPRYKVTKRGQDVALRCDPISGHVSLYWYRQALGQGPEFLTYFNYEAQQDKSGLPNDRFSAERPEGSISTLTIQRTEQRDSAMYRCASSPPREGTDTQYFGPGTRLTVL.

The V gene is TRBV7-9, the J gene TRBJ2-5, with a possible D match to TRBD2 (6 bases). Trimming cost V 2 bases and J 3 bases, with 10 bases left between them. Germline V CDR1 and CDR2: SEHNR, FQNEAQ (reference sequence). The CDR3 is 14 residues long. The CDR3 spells CASSLLGGEETQYF. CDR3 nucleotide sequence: TGTGCCAGCAGCTTATTAGGCGGGGAAGAGACCCAGTACTTC.

CDR3 amino acids: CASSLAKTSGDPNEQFF. The CDR3 DNA follows: TGTGCCAGCAGCTTAGCCAAGACTAGCGGGGACCCCAATGAGCAGTTCTTC. J is TRBJ2-1 and V is TRBV7-2, with 11 bases that match TRBD2. The CDR3 consists of 17 residues. V was pared by 0 bases and J by 6 bases, with 7 bases of the junction left unmatched. Looked up from germline, CDR1 is SGHTA and CDR2 is FQGNSA.

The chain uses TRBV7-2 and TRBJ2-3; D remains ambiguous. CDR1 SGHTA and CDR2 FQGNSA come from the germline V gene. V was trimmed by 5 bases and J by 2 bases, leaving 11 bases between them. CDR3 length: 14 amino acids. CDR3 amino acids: CASSRSPYTDTQYF. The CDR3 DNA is TGTGCCAGCAGCCGTAGTCCCTACACAGATACGCAGTATTTT.

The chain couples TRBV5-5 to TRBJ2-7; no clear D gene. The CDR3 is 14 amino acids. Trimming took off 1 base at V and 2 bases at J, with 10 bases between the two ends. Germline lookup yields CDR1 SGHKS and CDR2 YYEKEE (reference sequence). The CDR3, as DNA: TGTGCCAGCAGCTTGAGGGCCCCGGCCTACGAGCAGTACTTC. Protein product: CASSLRAPAYEQYF.

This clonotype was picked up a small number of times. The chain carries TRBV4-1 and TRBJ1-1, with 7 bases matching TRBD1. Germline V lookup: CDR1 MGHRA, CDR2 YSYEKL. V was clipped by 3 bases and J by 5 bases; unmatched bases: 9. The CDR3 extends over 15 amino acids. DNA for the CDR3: TGCGCCAGCAGCCACGACGACAGGGTAGGGACTGAAGCTTTCTTT. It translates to CASSHDDRVGTEAFF.

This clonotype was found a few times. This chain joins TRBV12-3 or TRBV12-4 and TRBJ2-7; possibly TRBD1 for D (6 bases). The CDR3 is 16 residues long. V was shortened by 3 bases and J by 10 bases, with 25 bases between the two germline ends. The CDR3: CASSFRNPDSSRVQYF. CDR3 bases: TGTGCCAGCAGTTTTCGTAACCCGGACAGTTCTCGAGTCCAGTACTTC.

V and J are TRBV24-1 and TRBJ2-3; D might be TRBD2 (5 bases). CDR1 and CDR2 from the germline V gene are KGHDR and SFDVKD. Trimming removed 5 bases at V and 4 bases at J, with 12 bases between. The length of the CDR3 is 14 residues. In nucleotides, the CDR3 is TGTGCCACCAGTGTGAGGGATCGTGCAGATACGCAGTATTTT. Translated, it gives CATSVRDRADTQYF.

The CDR3 DNA reads as TGTGCCAGCAGTGAGTTCGGGACAGGGGGCTTCGAGCAGTACTTC. Residues: CASSEFGTGGFEQYF. The chain links TRBV6-1 to TRBJ2-7; the match to TRBD1 covers 12 bases. There are 15 residues in the CDR3. Trimming took 3 bases from V and 6 from J; bases not matched to a gene: 6. In germline, CDR1 is MNHNS, CDR2 SASEGT.

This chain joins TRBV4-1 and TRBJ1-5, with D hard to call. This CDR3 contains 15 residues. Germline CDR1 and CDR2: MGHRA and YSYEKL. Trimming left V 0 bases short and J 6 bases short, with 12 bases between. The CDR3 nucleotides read TGCGCCAGCAGCCAAGATATCCGATTTTCTCAGCCCCAGCATTTT. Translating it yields CASSQDIRFSQPQHF.

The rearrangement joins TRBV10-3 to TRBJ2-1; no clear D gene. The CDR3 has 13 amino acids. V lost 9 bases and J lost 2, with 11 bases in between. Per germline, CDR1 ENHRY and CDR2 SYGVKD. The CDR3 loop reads CAISADAYNEQFF. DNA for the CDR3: TGTGCCATTTCGGCCGATGCCTACAATGAGCAGTTCTTC.

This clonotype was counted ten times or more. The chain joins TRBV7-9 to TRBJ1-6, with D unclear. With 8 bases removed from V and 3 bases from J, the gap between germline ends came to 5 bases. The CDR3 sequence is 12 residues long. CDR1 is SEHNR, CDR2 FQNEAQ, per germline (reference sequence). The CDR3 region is CASESYNSPLHF. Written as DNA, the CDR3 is TGTGCCAGCGAAAGCTATAATTCACCCCTCCACTTT.

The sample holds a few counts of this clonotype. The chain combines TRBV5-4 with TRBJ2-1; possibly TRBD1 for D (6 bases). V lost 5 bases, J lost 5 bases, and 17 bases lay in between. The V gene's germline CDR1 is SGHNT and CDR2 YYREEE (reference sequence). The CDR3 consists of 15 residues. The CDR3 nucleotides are TGTGCCAGCAGTTACGACCTGGACAGCAACAATGAGCAGTTCTTC. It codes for CASSYDLDSNNEQFF.

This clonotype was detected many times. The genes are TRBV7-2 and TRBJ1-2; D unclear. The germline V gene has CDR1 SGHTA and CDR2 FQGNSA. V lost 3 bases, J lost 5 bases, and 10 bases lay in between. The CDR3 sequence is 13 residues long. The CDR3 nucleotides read TGTGCCAGCAGCTTGGGTTGGGAGTATGGCTACACCTTC. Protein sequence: CASSLGWEYGYTF.

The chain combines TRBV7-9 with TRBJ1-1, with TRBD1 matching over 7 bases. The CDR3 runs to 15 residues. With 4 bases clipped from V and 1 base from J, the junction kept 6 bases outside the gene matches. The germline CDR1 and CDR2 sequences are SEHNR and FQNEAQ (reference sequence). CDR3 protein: CASSSGTVPNTEAFF. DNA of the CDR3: TGTGCCAGCAGCTCGGGGACAGTCCCGAACACTGAAGCTTTCTTT.

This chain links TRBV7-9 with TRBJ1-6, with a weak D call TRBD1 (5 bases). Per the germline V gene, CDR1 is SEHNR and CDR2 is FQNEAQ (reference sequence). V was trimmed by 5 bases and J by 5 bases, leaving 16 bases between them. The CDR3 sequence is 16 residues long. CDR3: CASSHLAGRDNSPLHF. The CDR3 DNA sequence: TGTGCCAGCAGCCACCTTGCGGGCAGGGATAATTCACCCCTCCACTTT.

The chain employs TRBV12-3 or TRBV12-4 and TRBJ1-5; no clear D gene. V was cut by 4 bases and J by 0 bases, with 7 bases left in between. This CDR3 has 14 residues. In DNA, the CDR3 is TGTGCCAGCAGTTATAGGAATAGCAATCAGCCCCAGCATTTT. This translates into CASSYRNSNQPQHF.

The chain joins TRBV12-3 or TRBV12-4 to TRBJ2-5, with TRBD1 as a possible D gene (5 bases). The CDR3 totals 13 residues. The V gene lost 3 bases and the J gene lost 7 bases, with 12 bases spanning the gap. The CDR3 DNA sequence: TGTGCCAGCAGTTTGGTGGGGCTTTGGACCCAGTACTTC. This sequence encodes CASSLVGLWTQYF.

The CDR3 here is CASSSGLAVGETQYF. The CDR3 bases are TGCGCCAGCAGCTCCGGACTAGCGGTTGGAGAGACCCAGTACTTC. The chain uses TRBV5-1 and TRBJ2-5; TRBD2 agrees at 10 bases. The junction had 6 bases not matched to a gene; V was cut back by 3 bases and J by 4 bases. Germline V gene sequence: CDR1 SGHRS, CDR2 YFSETQ. The CDR3 covers 15 residues.

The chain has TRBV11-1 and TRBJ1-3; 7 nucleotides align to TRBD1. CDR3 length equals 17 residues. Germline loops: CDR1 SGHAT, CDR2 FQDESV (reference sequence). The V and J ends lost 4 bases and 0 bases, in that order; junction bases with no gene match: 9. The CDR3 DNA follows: TGTGCCAGCAGCTACGGACAGGAAGTAGTCTCTGGAAACACCATATATTTT. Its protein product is CASSYGQEVVSGNTIYF.

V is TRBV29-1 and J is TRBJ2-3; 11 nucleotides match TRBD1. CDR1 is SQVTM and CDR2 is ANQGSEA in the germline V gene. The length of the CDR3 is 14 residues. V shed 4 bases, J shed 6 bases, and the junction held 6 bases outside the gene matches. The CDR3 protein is CSVVRDRGMDTQYF. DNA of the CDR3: TGCAGCGTTGTCCGGGACAGGGGGATGGATACGCAGTATTTT.

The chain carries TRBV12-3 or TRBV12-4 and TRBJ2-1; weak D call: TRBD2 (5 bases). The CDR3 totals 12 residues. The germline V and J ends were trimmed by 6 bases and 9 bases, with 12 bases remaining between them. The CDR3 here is CASSPTEAEQFF. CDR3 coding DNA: TGTGCCAGCAGCCCCACGGAGGCTGAGCAGTTCTTC.

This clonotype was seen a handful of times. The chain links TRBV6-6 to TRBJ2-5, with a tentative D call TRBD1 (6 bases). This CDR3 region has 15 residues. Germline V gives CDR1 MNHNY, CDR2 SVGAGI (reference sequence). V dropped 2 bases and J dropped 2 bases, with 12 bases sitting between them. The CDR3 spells CASSYKSRGQETQYF. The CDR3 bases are TGTGCCAGCAGTTACAAAAGCAGGGGACAAGAGACCCAGTACTTC.